The 26 T cell receptor beta chains listed next were all sequenced from one sample in a study of regulatory T cells in long-lasting Graves disease. Arm-PCR of CDR3 regions with iRepertoire HTBI primers generated TCR beta libraries. TCRdb used MiXCR to reprocess the multiplex PCR reads, holding one entry per CDR3 protein. The sample has about 400,000 distinct CDR3 sequences; around a sixth are singletons. As for time point: newly diagnosed GD, antithyroid drugs for less than 3 months. RNA isolated from PBMCs was used to make the TCR library. The sequencing used peripheral blood mononuclear cells (PBMCs), collected at new diagnosis, from a patient treated with antithyroid drugs. All receptors come from a female donor with Graves disease.

A few counts support this clonotype. Germline and junction disagree at one end, which may indicate a read error. This chain joins TRBV12-3 or TRBV12-4 and TRBJ1-4; D is uncertain. This CDR3 contains 13 residues. The CDR3 DNA reads TGTGCCAGCACCGAACAGAATAATGAAAAACTGCTTTTT. Protein product: CASTEQNNEKLLF.

This chain uses TRBV3-1 with TRBJ2-7; D possibly corresponds to TRBD1 (6 bases). Trimming shortened V by 2 bases and J by 2 bases, and 10 bases separated the two germline ends. Germline loops: CDR1 LGHDT, CDR2 YNNKEL (reference sequence). This CDR3 region has 14 residues. CDR3 nucleotide sequence: TGTGCCAGCAGCCAATTCGACAGGCCCTACGAGCAGTACTTC. Amino acids: CASSQFDRPYEQYF.

This clonotype was picked up many times. The CDR3 bases are TGTGCCAGCAGTTTGGAGGGGGTGAGTCAGCCCCAGCATTTT. This codes for CASSLEGVSQPQHF. This chain uses TRBV27 with TRBJ1-5; D perhaps matches TRBD1 (6 bases). V lost 3 bases, J lost 6 bases, and 12 bases lay in between. The CDR3 spans 14 residues. Germline V lookup: CDR1 MNHEY, CDR2 SMNVEV (reference sequence).

This clonotype occurred many times. The chain employs TRBV9 and TRBJ2-1; possibly TRBD1 or TRBD2 for D (5 bases each). Germline V gene lookup returns CDR1 SGDLS and CDR2 YYNGEE. V was pared by 0 bases and J by 2 bases, with 15 bases between. The CDR3 sequence is 17 residues long. The CDR3 sequence: CASSVALSGDPYNEQFF. CDR3 bases: TGTGCCAGCAGCGTAGCTCTCTCCGGGGACCCCTACAATGAGCAGTTCTTC.

This clonotype was observed at least ten times. The chain uses TRBV7-9 and TRBJ1-2; maybe TRBD1 (5 bases). The length of the CDR3 is 17 residues. Trimming shortened V by 5 bases and J by 2 bases, and 21 bases separated the two germline ends. Germline values: CDR1 SEHNR, CDR2 FQNEAQ (reference sequence). The CDR3 nucleotides are TGTGCCAGCAGCGTACTAAAGGGGTTGCAGGACAACTATGGCTACACCTTC. Translating gives CASSVLKGLQDNYGYTF.

This clonotype has only a few counts. This may be a read error: a much more frequent sequence differs by one nucleotide. The chain carries TRBV12-3 or TRBV12-4 and TRBJ2-3; D gene uncertain. The CDR3 has 15 residues. For the CDR3, the DNA is TGTGCCAGCAGTTTAGGGGCCGGTTCAGAAGAGACCCTGTACTTC. As protein: CASSLGAGSEETLYF.

This clonotype was observed at least ten times. The rearrangement joins TRBV12-5 to TRBJ2-5; TRBD2 aligns across 14 bases. Germline V gives CDR1 LGHNT, CDR2 FRNRAP. Trimming removed 0 bases from V and 4 bases from J; junction bases left unmatched: 7. The CDR3 covers 18 residues. CDR3: CASGLVRLTSGRAETQYF. The CDR3 nucleotides are TGTGCTAGTGGTTTGGTACGTCTGACTAGCGGGAGGGCAGAGACCCAGTACTTC.

The sample holds many counts of this clonotype. The chain joins TRBV5-1 to TRBJ2-7; D might be TRBD2 (6 bases). CDR1 is SGHRS, CDR2 YFSETQ, per germline. Trimming left V 7 bases short and J 5 bases short, with 10 bases between. This CDR3 is built from 11 residues. Here the CDR3 reads CASRRDHEQYF. The CDR3 coding sequence is TGCGCCAGCCGGCGGGACCACGAGCAGTACTTC.

The chain links TRBV5-1 to TRBJ2-1; unclear D gene. Germline-derived CDR1 and CDR2 are SGHRS and YFSETQ. This CDR3 contains 11 residues. The ends were cut back, 7 bases at V and 7 bases at J, with 9 bases in the middle. The DNA of the CDR3 is TGCGCCAGCCGCATGGTGAATGAGCAGTTCTTC. Translating gives CASRMVNEQFF. Looking up the rest from reference TRBV5-1 and TRBJ2-1 gives the full variable domain: KAGVTQTPRYLIKTRGQQVTLSCSPISGHRSVSWYQQTPGQGLQFLFEYFSETQRNKGNFPGRFSGRQFSNSRSEMNVSTLELGDSALYLCASRMVNEQFFGPGTRLTVL.

This clonotype occurred many times. CDR3 DNA: TGTGCCAGCAGCCCTACTAGCGGTAGCGAGCAGTACTTC. Amino acid sequence: CASSPTSGSEQYF. The rearrangement uses TRBV12-3 or TRBV12-4 and TRBJ2-7; TRBD2 matches 8 bases. This CDR3 region has 13 residues. The V segment lost 6 bases and the J segment 6 bases; nucleotides outside the gene matches: 7.

This clonotype was recorded many times. V and J are TRBV12-3 or TRBV12-4 and TRBJ2-4; D perhaps matches TRBD1 (6 bases). The V end lost 4 bases, the J end lost 5 bases, and 12 bases lay between the germline ends. The CDR3 sequence is 14 residues long. CDR3 loop: CASSSGTRQNIQYF. In DNA, the CDR3 is TGTGCCAGCAGTTCCGGGACACGTCAAAACATTCAGTACTTC.

This clonotype has ten or more counts. The chain joins TRBV12-3 or TRBV12-4 to TRBJ2-1, with 12 bases identical to TRBD2. Losses at the gene ends were 4 bases for V and 10 bases for J; bases not matched to a gene: 20. The CDR3 is 19 residues long. CDR3 DNA: TGTGCCAGCAGTTCTACCCTTCGGGGGGCTAGCGGGGGGGACGTGGAGCAGTTCTTC. This sequence encodes CASSSTLRGASGGDVEQFF.

This clonotype was recorded at least ten times. The chain couples TRBV7-9 to TRBJ1-1; a possible D gene is TRBD1 (5 bases). V was pared by 5 bases and J by 8 bases, with 18 bases between. The CDR3 covers 14 residues. Looked up from germline, CDR1 is SEHNR and CDR2 is FQNEAQ (reference sequence). The CDR3 sequence is CASSLSLQGMEAFF. CDR3 DNA: TGTGCCAGCAGCCTATCTCTCCAGGGAATGGAAGCTTTCTTT.

This clonotype was seen only a few times. The V and J genes are TRBV5-1 and TRBJ1-4; a weak D match, TRBD1 (5 bases). The V and J ends lost 3 bases and 6 bases respectively, with 12 bases between them. The CDR3 length is 14 residues. CDR1 is SGHRS and CDR2 is YFSETQ in the germline V gene. CDR3 nucleotide sequence: TGCGCCAGCAGCTCCTTGCAGGGAGATGAAAAACTGTTTTTT. The encoded protein is CASSSLQGDEKLFF.

This clonotype was seen only a few times. V is TRBV19 and J is TRBJ1-1; tentative D call: TRBD1 (5 bases). Germline CDR1 and CDR2: LNHDA and SQIVND (reference sequence). Between the trimmed V and J ends, which lost 5 bases and 4 bases, there was a span of 11 bases. This CDR3 region has 13 residues. This chain's CDR3 is CASSSEGTTEAFF. In DNA, the CDR3 is TGTGCCAGTAGTTCGGAGGGGACCACTGAAGCTTTCTTT. Combining the CDR3 with reference TRBV19 and TRBJ1-1 gives the whole variable domain DGGITQSPKYLFRKEGQNVTLSCEQNLNHDAMYWYRQDPGQGLRLIYYSQIVNDFQKGDIAEGYSVSREKKESFPLTVTSAQKNPTAFYLCASSSEGTTEAFFGQGTRLTVV.

The table lists this clonotype with many counts. The gene calls are TRBV12-3 or TRBV12-4 and TRBJ2-1, with 8 bases aligning to TRBD1. The CDR3 sequence is 15 residues long. V lost 6 bases and J lost 0; bases outside the gene matches: 4. CDR3 sequence (DNA): TGTGCCAGCAGCTTACAGGGGGACTCCTACAATGAGCAGTTCTTC. This translates into CASSLQGDSYNEQFF.

This clonotype was found many times. The chain joins TRBV20-1 to TRBJ2-7; 7 nucleotides align to TRBD1. This CDR3 spans 12 amino acids. Germline V CDR1 and CDR2: DFQATT, SNEGSKA (reference sequence). V shed 6 bases, J shed 3 bases, and the junction held 5 bases outside the gene matches. CDR3 sequence reads: CSAWGQNYEQYF. CDR3 DNA: TGCAGTGCCTGGGGACAGAACTACGAGCAGTACTTC.

The rearrangement joins TRBV19 to TRBJ2-1; D remains ambiguous. Trimming cost V 2 bases and J 6 bases, with 11 bases left between them. Germline lookup yields CDR1 LNHDA and CDR2 SQIVND (reference sequence). The CDR3 consists of 14 residues. This CDR3 reads CASSILPGINEQFF. DNA for the CDR3: TGTGCCAGTAGTATACTGCCGGGTATCAATGAGCAGTTCTTC.

This clonotype showed up many times. The CDR3 coding sequence is TGTGCCAGCAGTGCGGGACACCCCACCGGGGAGCTGTTTTTT. This gives the protein CASSAGHPTGELFF. The V gene is TRBV2, the J gene TRBJ2-2; tentatively, D is TRBD1 (6 bases). This CDR3 is 14 amino acids long. V lost 4 bases and J 4 bases, leaving 10 bases between the germline ends. Germline loops: CDR1 SNHLY, CDR2 FYNNEI.

This clonotype was counted between two and nine times. The V gene is TRBV6-1, the J gene TRBJ1-3; D remains unclear. The germline CDR1 and CDR2 sequences are MNHNS and SASEGT. Trimming removed 7 bases from V and 0 bases from J, with 7 bases in between. The CDR3 has 13 amino acids. The CDR3 coding sequence is TGTGCCAGCAACGAGAACTCTGGAAACACCATATATTTT. Translated, it gives CASNENSGNTIYF.

This clonotype has ten or more counts. This sequence joins TRBV5-1 and TRBJ2-1, with 11 bases aligning to TRBD1. The closer fit of TRBJ2-5 to the DNA end suggests the J call may be wrong. CDR3 length equals 16 residues. Germline loops: CDR1 SGHRS, CDR2 YFSETQ. The CDR3 loop reads CASSPTGTGGQETQYF. In nucleotides, the CDR3 is TGCGCCAGCAGCCCTACCGGGACAGGGGGGCAAGAGACCCAGTACTTC.

This clonotype was recorded many times. This chain joins TRBV7-2 and TRBJ1-1; D is perhaps TRBD1 (5 bases). V shed 8 bases and J shed 6 bases, with 13 bases lying between them. The CDR3 is 12 residues long. Per the germline V gene, CDR1 is SGHTA and CDR2 is FQGNSA. CDR3: CASGMGTAEAFF. In nucleotides, the CDR3 is TGTGCCAGCGGGATGGGGACCGCTGAAGCTTTCTTT.

This clonotype occurred many times. This chain uses TRBV6-1 with TRBJ1-2; D is unclear. The germline gives CDR1 MNHNS, CDR2 SASEGT. The V end lost 4 bases, the J end lost 0 bases, and 9 bases lay between the germline ends. The CDR3 consists of 14 residues. CDR3 amino acids: CASSARPTNYGYTF. CDR3 DNA: TGTGCCAGCAGTGCAAGGCCTACTAACTATGGCTACACCTTC.

This clonotype was seen many times. The chain employs TRBV28 and TRBJ1-1; perhaps TRBD1 as D (6 bases). The V end lost 6 bases, the J end lost 3 bases, and 23 bases lay between the germline ends. The CDR3 consists of 17 residues. Germline loops: CDR1 MDHEN, CDR2 SYDVKM. As DNA, the CDR3 is TGTGCCAGCAGCCAAGGGCCGGGGTGGGGGCGGGACACTGAAGCTTTCTTT. It translates to CASSQGPGWGRDTEAFF.

The CDR3 sequence is CASRSGKTRGEKLFF. The CDR3 DNA sequence: TGTGCCAGCCGCTCCGGAAAGACCCGCGGGGAAAAACTGTTTTTT. This chain joins TRBV19 and TRBJ1-4; D is undetermined. V was pared by 9 bases and J by 8 bases, with 22 bases between. Germline V gene lookup returns CDR1 LNHDA and CDR2 SQIVND (reference sequence). The CDR3 has 15 residues.

This clonotype was counted ten times or more. The rearrangement links TRBV6-2 or TRBV6-3 to TRBJ2-7; TRBD2 matches 15 bases. The CDR3 spans 14 residues. Looked up from germline, CDR1 is MNHEY and CDR2 is SVGEGT. Trimming cost V 6 bases and J 6 bases; bases outside gene matches: 3. CDR3: CASRQGLAGGEQYF. CDR3 nucleotide sequence: TGTGCCAGCAGACAGGGACTAGCGGGGGGCGAGCAGTACTTC.